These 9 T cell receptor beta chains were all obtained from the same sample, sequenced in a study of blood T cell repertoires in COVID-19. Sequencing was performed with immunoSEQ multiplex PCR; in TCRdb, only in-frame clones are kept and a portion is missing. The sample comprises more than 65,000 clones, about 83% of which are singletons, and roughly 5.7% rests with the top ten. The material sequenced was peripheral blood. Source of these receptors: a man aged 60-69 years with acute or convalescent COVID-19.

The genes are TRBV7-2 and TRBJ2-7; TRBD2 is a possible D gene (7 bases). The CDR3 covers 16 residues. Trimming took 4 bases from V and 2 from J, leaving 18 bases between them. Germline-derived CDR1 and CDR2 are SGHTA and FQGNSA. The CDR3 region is CASSWGGARGTYEQYF. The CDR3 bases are TGTGCCAGCAGCTGGGGGGGGGCCCGGGGCACCTACGAGCAGTACTTC.

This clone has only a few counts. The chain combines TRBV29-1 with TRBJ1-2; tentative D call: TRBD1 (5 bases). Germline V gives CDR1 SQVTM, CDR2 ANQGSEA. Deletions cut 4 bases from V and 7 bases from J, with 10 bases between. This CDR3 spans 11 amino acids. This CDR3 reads CSVAGGGGYTF. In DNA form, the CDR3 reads TGCAGCGTTGCTGGCGGGGGTGGCTACACCTTC.

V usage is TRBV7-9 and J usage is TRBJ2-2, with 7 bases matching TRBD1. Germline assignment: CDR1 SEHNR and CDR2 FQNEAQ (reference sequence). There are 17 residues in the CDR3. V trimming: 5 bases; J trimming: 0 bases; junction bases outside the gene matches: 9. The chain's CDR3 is CASSPTPGQPNTGELFF. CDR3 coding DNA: TGTGCCAGCAGCCCCACCCCGGGACAGCCGAACACCGGGGAGCTGTTTTTT.

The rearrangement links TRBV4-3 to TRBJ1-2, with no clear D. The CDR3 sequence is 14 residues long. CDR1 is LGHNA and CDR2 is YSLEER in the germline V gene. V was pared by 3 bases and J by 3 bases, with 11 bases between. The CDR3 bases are TGCGCCAGCAGCCACCGTGGAGGAGACTATGGCTACACCTTC. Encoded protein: CASSHRGGDYGYTF.

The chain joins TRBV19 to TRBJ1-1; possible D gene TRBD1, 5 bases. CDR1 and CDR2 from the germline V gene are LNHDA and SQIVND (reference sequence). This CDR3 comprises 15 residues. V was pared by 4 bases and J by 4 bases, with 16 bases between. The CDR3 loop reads CASSTRTGPFTEAFF. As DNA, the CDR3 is TGTGCCAGTAGTACTCGAACAGGTCCTTTCACTGAAGCTTTCTTT.

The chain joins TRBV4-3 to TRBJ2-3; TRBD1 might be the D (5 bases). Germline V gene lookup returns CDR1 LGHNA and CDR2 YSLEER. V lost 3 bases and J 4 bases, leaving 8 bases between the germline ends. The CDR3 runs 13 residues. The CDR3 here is CASSQGRADTQYF. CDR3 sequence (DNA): TGCGCCAGCAGCCAGGGCAGGGCAGATACGCAGTATTTT.

In DNA, the CDR3 is TGTGCCAGCAGCTTAGCGGAGGGAAACACCATATATTTT. Protein sequence: CASSLAEGNTIYF. The chain recombines TRBV7-2 with TRBJ1-3; D ambiguous. Trimming took 0 bases from V and 4 from J, leaving 4 bases between them. The CDR3 loop spans 13 amino acids. Germline CDR1 and CDR2: SGHTA and FQGNSA.

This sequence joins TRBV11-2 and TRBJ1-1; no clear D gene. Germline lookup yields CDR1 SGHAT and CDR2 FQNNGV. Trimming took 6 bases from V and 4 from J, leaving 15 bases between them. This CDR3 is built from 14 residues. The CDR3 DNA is TGTGCCAGCAGGTCCTCCTCGGGTTTCACTGAAGCTTTCTTT. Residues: CASRSSSGFTEAFF.

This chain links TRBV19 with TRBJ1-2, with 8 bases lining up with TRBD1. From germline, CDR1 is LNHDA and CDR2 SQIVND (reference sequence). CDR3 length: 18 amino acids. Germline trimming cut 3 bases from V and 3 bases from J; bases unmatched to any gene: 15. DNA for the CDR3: TGTGCCAGTAGTATGGAGGGCGACGACAGGGGTGACTACTATGGCTACACCTTC. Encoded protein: CASSMEGDDRGDYYGYTF.